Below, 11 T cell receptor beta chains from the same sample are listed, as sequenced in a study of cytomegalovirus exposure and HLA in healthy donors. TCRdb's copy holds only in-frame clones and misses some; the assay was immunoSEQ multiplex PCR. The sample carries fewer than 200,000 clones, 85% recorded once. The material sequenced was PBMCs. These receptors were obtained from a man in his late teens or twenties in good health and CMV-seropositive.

The CDR3 is CASTPRGSSYEQYF. The CDR3 DNA is TGTGCCAGCACCCCTCGGGGTAGCTCCTACGAGCAGTACTTC. This chain joins TRBV7-9 and TRBJ2-7; D is possibly TRBD2 (5 bases). The V gene lost 7 bases and the J gene lost 0 bases, with 13 bases spanning the gap. The CDR3 is 14 residues long. CDR1 and CDR2 from the germline V gene are SEHNR and FQNEAQ (reference sequence).

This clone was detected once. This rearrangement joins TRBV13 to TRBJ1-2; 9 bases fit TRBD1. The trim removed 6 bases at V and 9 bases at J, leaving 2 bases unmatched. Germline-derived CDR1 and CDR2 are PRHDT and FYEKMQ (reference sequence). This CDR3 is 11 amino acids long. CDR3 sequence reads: CASRQGASYTF. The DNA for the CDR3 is TGTGCCAGCAGACAGGGGGCGAGCTACACCTTC.

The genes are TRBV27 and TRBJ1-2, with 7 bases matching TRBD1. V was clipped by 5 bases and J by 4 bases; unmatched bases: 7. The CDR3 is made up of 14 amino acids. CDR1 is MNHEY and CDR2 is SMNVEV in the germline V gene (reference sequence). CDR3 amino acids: CASSPSTGAYGYTF. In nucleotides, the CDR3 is TGTGCCAGCAGTCCTTCAACAGGGGCCTATGGCTACACCTTC.

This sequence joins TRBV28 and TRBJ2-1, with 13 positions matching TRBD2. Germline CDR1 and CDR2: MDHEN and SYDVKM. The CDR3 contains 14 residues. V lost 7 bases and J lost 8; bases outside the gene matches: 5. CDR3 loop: CASIGLAGVHEQFF. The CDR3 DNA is TGTGCCAGCATCGGACTAGCGGGAGTACATGAGCAGTTCTTC.

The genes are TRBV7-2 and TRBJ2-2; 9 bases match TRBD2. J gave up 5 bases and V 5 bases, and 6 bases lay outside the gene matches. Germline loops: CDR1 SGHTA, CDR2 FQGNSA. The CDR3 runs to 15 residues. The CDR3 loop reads CASSGGTSTTGELFF. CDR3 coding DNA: TGTGCCAGCAGCGGGGGGACTAGCACAACCGGGGAGCTGTTTTTT.

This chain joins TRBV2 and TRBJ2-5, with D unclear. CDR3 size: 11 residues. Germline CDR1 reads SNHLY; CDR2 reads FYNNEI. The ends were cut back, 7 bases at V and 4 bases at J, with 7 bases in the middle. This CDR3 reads CASTGSETQYF. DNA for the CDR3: TGTGCCAGCACAGGTTCAGAGACCCAGTACTTC.

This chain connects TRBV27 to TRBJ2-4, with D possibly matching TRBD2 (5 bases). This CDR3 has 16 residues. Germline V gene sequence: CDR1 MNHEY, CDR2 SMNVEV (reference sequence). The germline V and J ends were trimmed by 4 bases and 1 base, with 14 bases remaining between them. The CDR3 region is CASSCREKRAKNIQYF. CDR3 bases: TGTGCCAGCAGTTGTAGGGAGAAGAGGGCCAAAAACATTCAGTACTTC.

DNA for the CDR3: TGTGCCTCCTCAGAGGCGGGAGACGAGCAGTTCTTC. It yields the protein CASSEAGDEQFF. This sequence joins TRBV30 and TRBJ2-1; 7 nucleotides agree with TRBD2. The CDR3 consists of 12 residues. The V gene's germline CDR1 is GTSNPN and CDR2 SVGIG (reference sequence). V was pared by 7 bases and J by 10 bases, with 10 bases of the junction left unmatched. Complete variable domain (other parts from reference TRBV30 and TRBJ2-1): SQTIHQWPATLVQPVGSPLSLECTVEGTSNPNLYWYRQAAGRGLQLLFYSVGIGQISSEVPQNLSASRPQDRQFILSSKKLLLSDSGFYLCASSEAGDEQFFGPGTRLTVL.

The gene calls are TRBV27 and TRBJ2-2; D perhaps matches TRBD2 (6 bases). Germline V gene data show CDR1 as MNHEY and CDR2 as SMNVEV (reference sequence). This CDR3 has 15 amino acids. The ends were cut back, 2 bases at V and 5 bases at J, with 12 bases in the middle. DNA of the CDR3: TGTGCCAGCAGTTTAAGCTCCGGGAGAACCGGGGAGCTGTTTTTT. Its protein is CASSLSSGRTGELFF.

For the CDR3, the DNA is TGTGCCAGCAGCCCTGGACTAGCGGGGACTACCTACCAAGAGACCCAGTACTTC. Translation gives CASSPGLAGTTYQETQYF. The chain combines TRBV11-1 with TRBJ2-5, with 12 bases matching TRBD2. The germline V gene has CDR1 SGHAT and CDR2 FQDESV (reference sequence). Unmatched junction bases numbered 10, after V lost 5 bases and J lost 0 bases. This CDR3 region has 18 residues.

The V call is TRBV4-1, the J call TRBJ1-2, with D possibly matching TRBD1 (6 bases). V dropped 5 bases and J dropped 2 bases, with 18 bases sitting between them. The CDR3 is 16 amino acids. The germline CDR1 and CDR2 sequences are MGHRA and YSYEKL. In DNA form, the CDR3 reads TGCGCCAGCAGCAGGGGGATGGGGACGGTAAACTATGGCTACACCTTC. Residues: CASSRGMGTVNYGYTF.